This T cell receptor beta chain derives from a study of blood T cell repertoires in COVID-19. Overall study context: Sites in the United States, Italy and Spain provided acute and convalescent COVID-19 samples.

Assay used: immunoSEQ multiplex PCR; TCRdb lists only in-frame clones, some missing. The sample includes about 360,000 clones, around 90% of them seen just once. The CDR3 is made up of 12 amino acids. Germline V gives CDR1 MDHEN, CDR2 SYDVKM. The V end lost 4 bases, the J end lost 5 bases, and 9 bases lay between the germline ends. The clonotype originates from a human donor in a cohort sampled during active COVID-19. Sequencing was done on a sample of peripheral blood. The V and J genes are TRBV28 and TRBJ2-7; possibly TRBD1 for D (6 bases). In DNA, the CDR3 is TGTGCCAGCAGTTCACAGGGAGACGAGCAGTACTTC. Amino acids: CASSSQGDEQYF.